These 22 T cell receptor beta chains were all obtained from the same sample, sequenced in a study of blood T cell repertoires in COVID-19. TCRdb keeps only in-frame clones here, not all; method: immunoSEQ multiplex PCR. The data show about 390,000 clones, approximately 87% seen once. Sequencing was carried out using peripheral blood. The receptors derive from a woman in her sixties or seventies with COVID-19, enrolled during active disease.

This clone was observed once. The gene calls are TRBV5-5 and TRBJ2-1, with 9 positions matching TRBD1. From germline, CDR1 is SGHKS and CDR2 YYEKEE (reference sequence). The CDR3 consists of 15 residues. The V gene end was trimmed by 2 bases and the J gene end by 7 bases; junction bases not matched to a gene: 7. CDR3 amino acids: CASSFRQGGSNEQFF. CDR3 bases: TGTGCCAGCAGCTTCAGACAGGGGGGGTCGAATGAGCAGTTCTTC.

This chain connects TRBV19 to TRBJ1-2; 9 bases are shared with TRBD1. V gave up 3 bases and J gave up 1 base; unmatched junction bases: 3. CDR1 and CDR2 from the germline V gene are LNHDA and SQIVND (reference sequence). CDR3 length equals 15 residues. The CDR3 DNA sequence: TGTGCCAGTAGTATCACGGGACAGGGTAACTATGGCTACACCTTC. Protein: CASSITGQGNYGYTF.

The rearrangement uses TRBV11-1 and TRBJ2-7, with D possibly being TRBD2 (5 bases). V was shortened by 5 bases and J by 5 bases, with 16 bases between the two germline ends. This CDR3 is built from 14 residues. The germline gives CDR1 SGHAT, CDR2 FQDESV (reference sequence). The CDR3 here is CASSAQLGFNEQYF. Written as DNA, the CDR3 is TGTGCCAGCAGCGCACAACTAGGTTTCAACGAGCAGTACTTC.

This clone was recorded only once. The chain joins TRBV5-4 to TRBJ1-2; D gene unclear. The germline V gene has CDR1 SGHNT and CDR2 YYREEE (reference sequence). Trimming pared 0 bases from V and 2 bases from J, leaving 17 bases between. The CDR3 has 17 residues. The chain's CDR3 is CASSLESGGLRNYGYTF. The CDR3 region has the DNA TGTGCCAGCAGCTTGGAATCAGGAGGACTCAGGAACTATGGCTACACCTTC.

The rearrangement joins TRBV7-3 to TRBJ2-2; TRBD2 aligns across 7 bases. The ends lost 6 bases at V and 1 base at J; junction bases unmatched: 2. The CDR3 is 14 residues long. The germline V gene encodes CDR1 SGHTA and CDR2 FQGTGA. CDR3 DNA: TGTGCCAGCAGAGCGGGGAGGAACACCGGGGAGCTGTTTTTT. Translation gives CASRAGRNTGELFF.

This clone was recorded once. V gene TRBV24-1 combines with J gene TRBJ2-7; perhaps TRBD1 as D (6 bases). The V end lost 5 bases, the J end lost 7 bases, and 14 bases lay between the germline ends. Germline assignment: CDR1 KGHDR and CDR2 SFDVKD. CDR3 size: 13 residues. CDR3: CATSASVGGEQYF. CDR3 DNA: TGTGCCACCAGTGCGTCGGTAGGGGGTGAGCAGTACTTC.

The V and J genes are TRBV24-1 and TRBJ2-3; D call uncertain. Trimming took off 2 bases at V and 6 bases at J, with 8 bases between the two ends. This CDR3 is 13 amino acids long. Germline V gives CDR1 KGHDR, CDR2 SFDVKD. The DNA of the CDR3 is TGTGCCACCAGTGATTCAGGTTTGGATACGCAGTATTTT. Amino acid sequence: CATSDSGLDTQYF.

The rearrangement joins TRBV30 to TRBJ2-3; 10 nucleotides agree with TRBD1. Germline loops: CDR1 GTSNPN, CDR2 SVGIG (reference sequence). This CDR3 comprises 15 residues. Germline trimming cut 3 bases from V and 4 bases from J; bases unmatched to any gene: 7. For the CDR3, the DNA is TGTGCCTGGAGAGCACCCGGACAGGGGGCAGATACGCAGTATTTT. It codes for CAWRAPGQGADTQYF.

J is TRBJ2-3 and V is TRBV13; TRBD2 matches 10 bases. Germline V gene sequence: CDR1 PRHDT, CDR2 FYEKMQ (reference sequence). The V segment lost 4 bases and the J segment 5 bases; nucleotides outside the gene matches: 15. CDR3 size: 18 residues. CDR3 loop: CASSSRDLAGVFGDTQYF. CDR3 bases: TGTGCCAGCAGCTCCCGGGACCTAGCGGGGGTGTTCGGAGATACGCAGTATTTT.

The chain carries TRBV27 and TRBJ1-6; 7 bases fit TRBD1. Per germline, CDR1 MNHEY and CDR2 SMNVEV (reference sequence). V trimming: 8 bases; J trimming: 7 bases; junction bases outside the gene matches: 11. This CDR3 comprises 15 residues. DNA of the CDR3: TGTGCCAGCTCTTGGGGGACAGACCTGAATTCACCCCTCCACTTT. It yields the protein CASSWGTDLNSPLHF.

The chain joins TRBV3-1 (or the pseudogene TRBV3-2) to TRBJ2-7, with 12 nucleotides matching TRBD2. The germline V gene encodes CDR1 LGHDT and CDR2 YNNKEL (reference sequence). The J segment lost 4 bases and the V segment lost 7 bases, leaving 5 bases of the junction unmatched. There are 14 residues in the CDR3. The CDR3: CASTGLAGRYEQYF. CDR3 DNA: TGTGCCAGCACCGGACTAGCGGGGCGATACGAGCAGTACTTC.

V usage is TRBV4-1 and J usage is TRBJ2-4, with TRBD1 matching 9 bases. The V gene's germline CDR1 is MGHRA and CDR2 YSYEKL. V lost 4 bases, J lost 2 bases, and 6 bases stayed unmatched. This CDR3 is built from 16 residues. The CDR3 DNA reads as TGCGCCAGCAGCCTTGGACAGGGGACGTCCAAAAACATTCAGTACTTC. The encoded protein is CASSLGQGTSKNIQYF.

The chain carries TRBV19 and TRBJ1-5; a possible D gene is TRBD1 (5 bases). The V end was cut by 6 bases, the J end by 0 bases, with 9 bases between. The V gene's germline CDR1 is LNHDA and CDR2 SQIVND (reference sequence). The CDR3 has 14 amino acids. The CDR3 DNA follows: TGTGCCAGTAGATTGGGGGGTAGCAATCAGCCCCAGCATTTT. Its protein is CASRLGGSNQPQHF.

The chain combines TRBV7-3 with TRBJ1-1; D is unclear. There are 13 residues in the CDR3. Germline lookup yields CDR1 SGHTA and CDR2 FQGTGA. Trimming took 0 bases from V and 4 from J, leaving 6 bases between them. CDR3 sequence: CASSLTLRTEAFF. As DNA, the CDR3 is TGTGCCAGCAGCTTAACGTTGCGCACTGAAGCTTTCTTT. The variable domain in full, completed from reference TRBV7-3 and TRBJ1-1, reads GAGVSQTPSNKVTEKGKYVELRCDPISGHTALYWYRQSLGQGPEFLIYFQGTGAADDSGLPNDRFFAVRPEGSVSTLKIQRTERGDSAVYLCASSLTLRTEAFFGQGTRLTVV.

The chain joins TRBV4-1 to TRBJ1-5; possibly TRBD1 for D (6 bases). The CDR3 sequence is 16 residues long. Trimming removed 6 bases at V and 1 base at J, with 16 bases between. Germline CDR1 and CDR2: MGHRA and YSYEKL. As DNA, the CDR3 is TGCGCCAGCAGACCGAACAGGGCCAGGAGCAATCAGCCCCAGCATTTT. Translating gives CASRPNRARSNQPQHF.

The chain employs TRBV27 and TRBJ2-3, with 7 positions matching TRBD1. After removal of 5 bases from V and 2 bases from J, the junction contained 10 bases not matched to a gene. This CDR3 comprises 16 residues. Per germline, CDR1 MNHEY and CDR2 SMNVEV (reference sequence). CDR3 loop: CASSHRGGQITDTQYF. Written as DNA, the CDR3 is TGTGCCAGCAGTCATAGAGGGGGACAGATCACAGATACGCAGTATTTT.

The rearrangement links TRBV10-3 to TRBJ2-1; D is possibly TRBD2 (6 bases). CDR3 length: 14 residues. Trimming left V 3 bases short and J 3 bases short, with 9 bases between. Germline values: CDR1 ENHRY, CDR2 SYGVKD. CDR3 residues: CAISDAGNYNEQFF. DNA for the CDR3: TGTGCCATCAGTGACGCGGGAAACTACAATGAGCAGTTCTTC.

The chain employs TRBV6-5 and TRBJ2-7, with 7 nucleotides matching TRBD1. V lost 2 bases and J lost 0; bases outside the gene matches: 1. Per germline, CDR1 MNHEY and CDR2 SVGAGI. This CDR3 comprises 14 residues. CDR3 region: CASSYDRASYEQYF. Here the CDR3 DNA reads TGTGCCAGCAGTTACGACAGGGCCTCCTACGAGCAGTACTTC.

The chain has TRBV11-2 and TRBJ1-6; 7 bases align to TRBD1. The CDR3 spans 15 residues. Germline-derived CDR1 and CDR2 are SGHAT and FQNNGV. V shed 4 bases and J 10 bases; nucleotides not matched to a gene: 10. The chain's CDR3 is CASSSPTGRYSPLHF. DNA of the CDR3: TGTGCCAGCAGCTCCCCGACAGGGAGGTACTCACCCCTCCACTTT.

A few counts support this clone. The chain carries TRBV4-2 and TRBJ1-2; 7 bases match TRBD1. The CDR3 runs to 15 residues. J was trimmed by 2 bases and V by 1 base; bases with no gene match: 4. Germline V CDR1 and CDR2: LGHNA, YNFKEQ. DNA for the CDR3: TGTGCCAGCAGCCAAGGGTTAGGGGGCAACTATGGCTACACCTTC. This codes for CASSQGLGGNYGYTF.

The chain uses TRBV5-1 and TRBJ2-1, with a tentative D call TRBD1 (5 bases). The length of the CDR3 is 15 residues. V was clipped by 0 bases and J by 1 base, with 8 bases between them. Germline CDR1 reads SGHRS; CDR2 reads YFSETQ. The CDR3 DNA is TGCGCCAGCAGCTTGGCCGCAGGGTCCTACAATGAGCAGTTCTTC. Translation: CASSLAAGSYNEQFF.

This clone was seen a handful of times. V and J are TRBV14 and TRBJ2-7; maybe TRBD2 (8 bases). Germline lookup yields CDR1 SGHDN and CDR2 FVKESK. The CDR3 is made up of 17 amino acids. Trimming took 0 bases from V and 3 from J, leaving 18 bases between them. This CDR3 reads CASSQEGGSGGSYEQYF. The CDR3 DNA reads TGTGCCAGCAGCCAAGAAGGGGGCAGCGGGGGAAGCTACGAGCAGTACTTC.